The clone carrying this TCR beta chain was found a few times. The antigen is not known. The data were taken from a study of response to subunit inactivated influenza vaccine. Findings and limits, study-wide: Each seasonal flu vaccination may recruit only limited new T cells, authors suggested.

The germline V gene has CDR1 SEHNR and CDR2 FQNEAQ (reference sequence). The CDR3 is 14 residues long. The V and J ends lost 2 bases and 8 bases respectively, with 15 bases between them. In TCRdb, the RT-PCR reads were re-called with MiXCR into one record per CDR3 protein. The repertoire holds 560,000 or so distinct CDR3 sequences, about 7.6% seen once, with over 10% in the top ten. The receptor's source is a man between 50 and 75 years old who received an inactivated influenza vaccine. The V gene is TRBV7-9, the J gene TRBJ1-2; weak D call: TRBD1 (6 bases). The material sequenced was PBMCs from blood, taken approximately 25 months after vaccination. CDR3 nucleotide sequence: TGTGCCAGCAGCTTAAACAGGGAATCGAGCGGCTACACCTTC. This translates into CASSLNRESSGYTF.